The source of this T cell receptor (beta chain) is a study of OX40 agonist ivuxolimab in advanced cancers. Looking at the study overall: Patients with hepatocellular carcinoma, melanoma, renal cell or head and neck cancer made up the dose-escalation patients. Overall study findings and caveats: Blood T cells, both CD4+ and CD8+, expanded clonally by week 6 at 0.1 to 3.0 mg/kg.

Comment on this clone: Its antigen is not known.

Patients were excluded for autoimmune disease history or systemic immunosuppression. This table comes from immunoSEQ multiplex PCR, and its TCRdb copy is limited to in-frame clones, with some not included. The table records 60,000 to 90,000 clones, around nine tenths of them present only once. Sequences were derived from CD4+ or CD8+ T cells sorted from blood, sampled in a trial of the OX40 agonist ivuxolimab. This sequence originates from an adult with an advanced solid tumor such as melanoma, head and neck, liver or kidney cancer.

CDR3 sequence: CASSPGDWGEKLFF. DNA for the CDR3: TGTGCCAGCAGCCCAGGGGATTGGGGAGAAAAACTGTTTTTT. The V call is TRBV7-2, the J call TRBJ1-4; D is perhaps TRBD1 (6 bases). The germline CDR1 and CDR2 sequences are SGHTA and FQGNSA. The CDR3 length is 14 residues. With 5 bases removed from V and 8 bases from J, the gap between germline ends came to 15 bases.